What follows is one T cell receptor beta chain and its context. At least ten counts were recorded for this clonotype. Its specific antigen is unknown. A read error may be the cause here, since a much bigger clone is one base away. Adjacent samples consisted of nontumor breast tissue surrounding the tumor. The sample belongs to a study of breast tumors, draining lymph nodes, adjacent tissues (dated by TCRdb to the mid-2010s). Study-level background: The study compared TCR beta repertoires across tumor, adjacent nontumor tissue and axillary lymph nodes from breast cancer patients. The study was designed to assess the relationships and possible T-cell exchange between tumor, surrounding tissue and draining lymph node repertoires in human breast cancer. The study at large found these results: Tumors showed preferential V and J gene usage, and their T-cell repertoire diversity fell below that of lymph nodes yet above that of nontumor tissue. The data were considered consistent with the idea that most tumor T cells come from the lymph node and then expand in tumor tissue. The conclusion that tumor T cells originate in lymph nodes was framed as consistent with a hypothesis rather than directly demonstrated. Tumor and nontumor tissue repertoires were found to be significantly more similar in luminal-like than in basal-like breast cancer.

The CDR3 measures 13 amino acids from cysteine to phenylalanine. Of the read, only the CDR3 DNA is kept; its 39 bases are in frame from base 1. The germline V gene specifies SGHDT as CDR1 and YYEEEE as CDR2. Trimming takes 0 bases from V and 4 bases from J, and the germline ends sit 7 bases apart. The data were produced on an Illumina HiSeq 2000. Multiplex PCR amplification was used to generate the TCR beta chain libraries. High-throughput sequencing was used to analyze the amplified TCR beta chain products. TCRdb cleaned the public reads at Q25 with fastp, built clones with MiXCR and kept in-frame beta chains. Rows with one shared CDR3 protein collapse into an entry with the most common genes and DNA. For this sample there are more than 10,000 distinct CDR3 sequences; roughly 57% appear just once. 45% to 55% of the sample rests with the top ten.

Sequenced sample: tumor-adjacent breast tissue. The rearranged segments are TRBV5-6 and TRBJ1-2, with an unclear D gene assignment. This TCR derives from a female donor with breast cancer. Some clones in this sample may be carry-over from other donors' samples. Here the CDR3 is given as CASSLGGTYGYTF. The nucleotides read TGTGCCAGCAGCTTGGGGGGTACCTATGGCTACACCTTC.